The source of this T cell receptor (beta chain) is a study of cytomegalovirus exposure and HLA in healthy donors. This clone has only one observation. Its target is unknown. The germline gives CDR1 LNHDA, CDR2 SQIVND (reference sequence). V lost 0 bases, J lost 8 bases, and 10 bases stayed unmatched. The CDR3 sequence is 17 residues long. General study results and limits: The dataset shows that most TCR sequences were rare, while some public TCRs occurred in many donors. The classifier, whose performance was assessed in both the original and validation cohorts, reportedly diagnosed cytomegalovirus status with high specificity and sensitivity. Among immune exposure information, only CMV serostatus was available.

Vbeta (60) and Jbeta (13) primers were used in the PCR. Assay used: immunoSEQ multiplex PCR; TCRdb lists only in-frame clones, some missing. The sample yields under 200,000 clones, roughly 90% seen once. V usage is TRBV19 and J usage is TRBJ1-1; TRBD1 aligns across 12 bases. The sequencing sample was made of PBMCs. The source of this sequence is a woman under 30 in good health and CMV-seronegative. This CDR3 reads CASSIDPGTGGRAEAFF. CDR3 in DNA: TGTGCCAGTAGTATAGACCCCGGGACAGGGGGCCGGGCCGAAGCTTTCTTT.